This T cell receptor (beta chain) was documented in a study of blood T cell repertoires in COVID-19. Sequencing used immunoSEQ multiplex PCR; TCRdb keeps in-frame clones, though not all of them. The sample holds fewer than 400,000 clones, over 75% seen once. The CDR3 runs to 13 residues. CDR1 LNHDA and CDR2 SQIVND come from the germline V gene (reference sequence). Trimming pared 7 bases from V and 6 bases from J, leaving 16 bases between. Cohort allocation depended upon clinical history that participants reported. Cohort 3 recovered donors had two negative PCRs, clearance, or symptom resolution. The specimen sequenced was PBMCs or T cells enriched from blood (not recorded which). The V and J genes are TRBV19 and TRBJ2-7; no firm D call. The clonotype was recovered from a man aged 25-40 years who had recovered from COVID-19. The DNA of the CDR3 is TGTGCCAGTACCGCTTCGGGTTCCCGCGAGCAGTACTTC. Translated: CASTASGSREQYF. The entire variable domain, with the rest obtained from reference TRBV19 and TRBJ2-7, is as follows: DGGITQSPKYLFRKEGQNVTLSCEQNLNHDAMYWYRQDPGQGLRLIYYSQIVNDFQKGDIAEGYSVSREKKESFPLTVTSAQKNPTAFYLCASTASGSREQYFGPGTRLTVT.